The sequence of this TCR beta chain was determined in a study of T cell repertoires in cytomegalovirus infection. Study as a whole: CMV infection plus the matching HLA type was flagged by public TCR beta signatures.

Broader study findings: People with CMV and the relevant HLA were identified by cumulative public TCR beta family frequency. In two of eight donors, the top clonotype was HLA-C-restricted CMV-specific.

TCRdb recomputed calls from the reads with MiXCR, one row per CDR3 protein. Of 650,000 to 900,000 distinct CDR3 sequences detected, 30% to 35% appear once; the ten largest clones hold about an eighth. About this clonotype: Its antigen is unknown.

Germline assignment: CDR1 MNHEY and CDR2 SMNVEV (reference sequence). The CDR3 runs to 14 residues. V was cut by 3 bases and J by 5 bases, with 11 bases left in between. Material: cultured CD8+ T cells from PBMCs, obtained from culture after CMV antigen stimulation. The source is a human donor in good health (CMV status not recorded). Some clones in this sample may be carry-over from other donors' samples. The chain employs TRBV27 and TRBJ2-1, with TRBD2 as a possible D gene (6 bases). The CDR3 protein is CASSFGGAHNEQFF. The CDR3 nucleotides are TGTGCCAGCAGTTTTGGCGGGGCGCACAATGAGCAGTTCTTC.